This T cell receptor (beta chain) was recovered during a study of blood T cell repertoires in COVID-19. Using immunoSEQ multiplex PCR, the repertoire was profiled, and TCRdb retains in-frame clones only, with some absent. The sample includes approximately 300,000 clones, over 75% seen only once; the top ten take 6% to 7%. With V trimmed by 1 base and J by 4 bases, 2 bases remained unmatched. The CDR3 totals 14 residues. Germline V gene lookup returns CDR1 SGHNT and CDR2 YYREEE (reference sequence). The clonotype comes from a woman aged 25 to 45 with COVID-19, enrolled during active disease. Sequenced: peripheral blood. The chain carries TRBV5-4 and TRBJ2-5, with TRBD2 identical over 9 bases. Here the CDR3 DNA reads TGTGCCAGCAGCTTGCAACTAGCGGGAGAGACCCAGTACTTC. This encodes CASSLQLAGETQYF. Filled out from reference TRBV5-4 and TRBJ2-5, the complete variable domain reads ETGVTQSPTHLIKTRGQQVTLRCSSQSGHNTVSWYQQALGQGPQFIFQYYREEENGRGNFPPRFSGLQFPNYSSELNVNALELDDSALYLCASSLQLAGETQYFGPGTRLLVL.